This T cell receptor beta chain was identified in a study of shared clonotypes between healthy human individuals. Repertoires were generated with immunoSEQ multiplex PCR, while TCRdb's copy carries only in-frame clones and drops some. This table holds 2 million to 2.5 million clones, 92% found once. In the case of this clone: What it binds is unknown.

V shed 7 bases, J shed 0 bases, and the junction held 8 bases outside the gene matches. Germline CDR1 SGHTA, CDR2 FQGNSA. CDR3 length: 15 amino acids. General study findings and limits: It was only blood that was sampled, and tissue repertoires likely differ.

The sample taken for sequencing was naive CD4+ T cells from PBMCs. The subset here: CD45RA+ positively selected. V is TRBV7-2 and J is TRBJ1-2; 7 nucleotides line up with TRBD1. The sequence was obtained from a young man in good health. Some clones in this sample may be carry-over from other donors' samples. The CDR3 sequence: CASKMDRTTNYGYTF. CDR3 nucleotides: TGTGCCAGCAAAATGGACAGGACTACTAACTATGGCTACACCTTC.